One T cell receptor beta chain is described in this entry. Germline CDR1 SGHKS, CDR2 YYEKEE (reference sequence). Unmatched junction bases numbered 8, after V lost 4 bases and J lost 0 bases. The CDR3 is 16 residues long. This record comes from a study of blood T cell repertoires in COVID-19. Here immunoSEQ multiplex PCR was the method, and the copy in TCRdb shows in-frame clones only, minus some. The sample contains a few hundred thousand clones, roughly 85% of which appear only once. The sequence was collected from a man over 45 with active or convalescent COVID-19. This chain connects TRBV5-5 to TRBJ2-3; 7 positions match TRBD2. Specimen: peripheral blood. The CDR3 nucleotides read TGTGCCAGCAGCCCCCTCGGGGGGTCGAGCACAGATACGCAGTATTTT. Protein: CASSPLGGSSTDTQYF.